The rows below give T cell receptor beta chains drawn from one sample of a study of T cell responses to AZD1222 COVID-19 vaccine. TCRdb's copy holds only in-frame clones and misses some; the assay was immunoSEQ multiplex PCR. This sample has some 86,000 clones, with just over 90% found just once. This specimen consisted of peripheral blood, obtained 28 days after the second AZD1222 dose. These receptors came from an adult who received the AZD1222 COVID-19 vaccine. Both conserved end residues are trimmed from each CDR3.

CDR3	V	J
ASSRGTVSNQPQH	TRBV6-5	TRBJ1-5
ASRPSNSGGRLLKSQETQY	TRBV3-1/TRBV3-2	TRBJ2-5
ASRDPTGSPMNTEAF	TRBV28	TRBJ1-1
ASSMSRYQPQH	TRBV19	TRBJ1-5
ASSVGTGTYEQY	TRBV9	TRBJ2-7
ASSPAGVGDTEAF	TRBV28	TRBJ1-1
ASSQDGQGYQPQH	TRBV4-1	TRBJ1-5
ASSLVRGGGLQETQY	TRBV11-2	TRBJ2-5
ASSQGWYKY	TRBV3-1/TRBV3-2	TRBJ2-5
ASSPGQGYNEQF	TRBV11-3	TRBJ2-1
ASSRRQGSDTQY	TRBV7-2	TRBJ2-3
ASSRNQETQY	TRBV6-2/TRBV6-3	TRBJ2-5
ASSLAPGGVNEKLF	TRBV5-1	TRBJ1-4
ASSFATGSTDTQY	TRBV7-9	TRBJ2-3
ASKKDRVNNQPQH	TRBV19	TRBJ1-5
SAALGGVAF	TRBV20-1	TRBJ1-1
AFHRDRVYVGTEAF	TRBV28	TRBJ1-1
ASARDASSYEQY	TRBV3-1/TRBV3-2	TRBJ2-7
ASSQEQGLNYGYT	TRBV4-3	TRBJ1-2
ASSWDILGEQY	TRBV7-9	TRBJ2-7
SGRAPSGNTIY	TRBV29-1	TRBJ1-3
ASTYWGGNNEQF	TRBV7-9	TRBJ2-1
ASSDYDKTYT	TRBV6-4	TRBJ1-2
ATSRGGVGISSYNEQF	TRBV15	TRBJ2-1
ASSVGPGTGRGYT	TRBV9	TRBJ1-2
ASSLMGRGLGETQY	TRBV5-1	TRBJ2-5
ASSYSIGQPNYGYT	TRBV6-6	TRBJ1-2
ASRGIGATNEKLF	TRBV28	TRBJ1-4
ASSFRGGTTDTQY	TRBV28	TRBJ2-3
ASRNGGLGTDTQY	TRBV5-4	TRBJ2-3
ASSLDRQGGRSPLH	TRBV7-8	TRBJ1-6
ASSSRLTIEDQETQY	TRBV7-2	TRBJ2-5
ASSFGGNRSPLH	TRBV6-5	TRBJ1-6
ASSKGGQGGKLGQNQSPLH	TRBV21-1	TRBJ1-6
ASSLTSGSNQPQH	TRBV6-5	TRBJ1-5
ASSPGTGRYGYT	TRBV7-3	TRBJ1-2
ASSRRQGNEKLF	TRBV3-1/TRBV3-2	TRBJ1-4
ASSSFRTYSGNTIY	TRBV19	TRBJ1-3
ASSLVSTNEKLF	TRBV7-9	TRBJ1-4
ASSLAGAPLSGNTIY	TRBV7-9	TRBJ1-3
ASSLGRGARIGELF	TRBV13	TRBJ2-2
ASRRTGTGLSTIY	TRBV6-5	TRBJ1-3
ASSLFGGGTYEQY	TRBV5-1	TRBJ2-7
ASSLGAGPSRDTQY	TRBV7-2	TRBJ2-3
ASSLMNEQF	TRBV7-9	TRBJ2-1
ASSRTQEGTEAF	TRBV7-2	TRBJ1-1
ASSLKGTEAF	TRBV5-1	TRBJ1-1
ASSLVSPGTYSYEQY	TRBV7-9	TRBJ2-7